This T cell receptor (beta chain) was recovered during a study of Ad26.COV2.S vaccination and SARS-CoV-2 variants. Overall study results and limits: Total T cell responses, in the TCR breadth and depth analyses, may have been underestimated.

In the case of this clone: What it binds is not known.

Indicated treatment: around 19 received Ad26.COV2.S at low or high dose, single or two shots; 5 received placebo; per-sample allocation not given. Day 63 following the first vaccine or placebo injection was when the samples were taken. Vaccination employed an Ad26 vector expressing the Wuhan-strain SARS-CoV-2 spike. The table came from immunoSEQ multiplex PCR; TCRdb's copy has only in-frame clones and leaves some out. The sample has about 260,000 clones; about 83% are singletons. Germline V CDR1 and CDR2: SGHNT, YYREEE (reference sequence). Trimming removed 3 bases from V and 0 bases from J; junction bases left unmatched: 9. The CDR3 length is 18 residues.

V is TRBV5-4 and J is TRBJ2-3, with 11 positions matching TRBD2. The sequence came from a person between 18 and 65 years old who received the Ad26.COV2.S COVID-19 vaccine or a placebo. Sequencing was performed on peripheral blood, taken in a trial of Ad26.COV2.S vaccine versus placebo. The CDR3 region has the DNA TGTGCCAGCAGCTCAGGGACTAGCGGACCTCCGAGCACAGATACGCAGTATTTT. This codes for CASSSGTSGPPSTDTQYF.